This is a list of T cell receptor beta chains from one sample in a study of T cell changes during pregnancy in multiple sclerosis. Repertoires were generated with immunoSEQ multiplex PCR, while TCRdb's copy carries only in-frame clones and drops some. The data contain some 5,300 clones, more than 75% of them singletons. The starting material was CD8+ T cells from peripheral blood mononuclear cells, obtained in the second trimester of pregnancy. These receptors were obtained from a female donor in good health, enrolled as a control in a pregnancy study. CDR3s include the opening cysteine and the closing phenylalanine or tryptophan. The D gene is left open where the match is weak. Rows give clone size only sometimes, using once, few, many, or a class for an expanded clone.

clone_size: -; j_call: TRBJ1-2; v_call: TRBV11-3; d_call: -; cdr3_nt: TGTGCCAGCAGCTTCGAGGCAGGGTATAGGGCTAACTATGGCTACACCTTC; cdr3_aa: CASSFEAGYRANYGYTF
clone_size: few; j_call: TRBJ2-1; v_call: TRBV5-4; d_call: TRBD2; cdr3_nt: TGTGCCAGCAGCTTAAGCGGGGGGGCCTCCTACAATGAGCAGTTCTTC; cdr3_aa: CASSLSGGASYNEQFF
clone_size: once; j_call: TRBJ1-5; v_call: TRBV30; d_call: -; cdr3_nt: TGTGCCTGGAGCCCGGGAGCGATTAGCAATCAGCCCCAGCATTTT; cdr3_aa: CAWSPGAISNQPQHF
clone_size: -; j_call: TRBJ2-3; v_call: TRBV4-3; d_call: -; cdr3_nt: TGCGCCAGCAGCCAAGACCGTAGCGGACCCACAGATACGCAGTATTTT; cdr3_aa: CASSQDRSGPTDTQYF
clone_size: -; j_call: TRBJ1-2; v_call: TRBV5-1; d_call: TRBD1; cdr3_nt: TGCGCCAGCAGCCCACGGGACAGCAGTTTCACCGGCTATGGCTACACCTTC; cdr3_aa: CASSPRDSSFTGYGYTF
clone_size: -; j_call: TRBJ2-7; v_call: TRBV5-5; d_call: -; cdr3_nt: TGTGCCAGCAGCTTGCAACAGGTTACTATCTACGAGCAGTACTTC; cdr3_aa: CASSLQQVTIYEQYF
clone_size: -; j_call: TRBJ2-5; v_call: TRBV28; d_call: TRBD2; cdr3_nt: TGTGCCAGCACCCTCTCACGGACTAGTACCAAGGAGACCCAGTACTTC; cdr3_aa: CASTLSRTSTKETQYF
clone_size: -; j_call: TRBJ2-1; v_call: TRBV6-1; d_call: -; cdr3_nt: TGTGCCAGCGCTACGACAGAGCGATTCTTC; cdr3_aa: CASATTERFF
clone_size: -; j_call: TRBJ1-6; v_call: TRBV5-1; d_call: TRBD1; cdr3_nt: TGCGCCAGCAGGGGACAGGGGGACACCTATAATTCACCCCTCCACTTT; cdr3_aa: CASRGQGDTYNSPLHF
clone_size: -; j_call: TRBJ2-7; v_call: TRBV5-4; d_call: TRBD1; cdr3_nt: TGTGCCAGCAGCTCGGCTACAGGGGTTAGGAGCTCCTACGAGCAGTACTTC; cdr3_aa: CASSSATGVRSSYEQYF
clone_size: -; j_call: TRBJ2-7; v_call: TRBV9; d_call: -; cdr3_nt: TGTGCCAGCAGCGATGGGCCAGATTCCTACGAGCAGTACTTC; cdr3_aa: CASSDGPDSYEQYF
clone_size: -; j_call: TRBJ2-3; v_call: TRBV2; d_call: -; cdr3_nt: TGTGCCAGCAGTGCCTTACAAAAAGGCACAGATACGCAGTATTTT; cdr3_aa: CASSALQKGTDTQYF
clone_size: -; j_call: TRBJ1-1; v_call: TRBV5-6; d_call: -; cdr3_nt: TGTGCCAGCAGCCGCAAGGGAGACCAGAACACTGAAGCTTTCTTT; cdr3_aa: CASSRKGDQNTEAFF
clone_size: -; j_call: TRBJ1-3; v_call: TRBV7-9; d_call: -; cdr3_nt: TGTGCCAGCAGCTTAATGGGAGACACCATATATTTT; cdr3_aa: CASSLMGDTIYF
clone_size: medium-sized; j_call: TRBJ1-1; v_call: TRBV6-1; d_call: -; cdr3_nt: TGTGCCAGCAGTACCCGAGGGACTGAAGCTTTCTTT; cdr3_aa: CASSTRGTEAFF
clone_size: -; j_call: TRBJ2-1; v_call: TRBV6-4; d_call: TRBD2; cdr3_nt: TGTGCCAGCAGTGGGACTAGCGGGAGCAATGAGCAGTTCTTC; cdr3_aa: CASSGTSGSNEQFF
clone_size: -; j_call: TRBJ1-1; v_call: TRBV19; d_call: -; cdr3_nt: TGTGCCAGTAGTGCGGGTCACTGGAGGGGGAACACTGAAGCTTTCTTT; cdr3_aa: CASSAGHWRGNTEAFF
clone_size: -; j_call: TRBJ1-5; v_call: TRBV19; d_call: TRBD1; cdr3_nt: TGTGCCAGTAGTAGACAGGGGGCTAATCAGCCCCAGCATTTT; cdr3_aa: CASSRQGANQPQHF
clone_size: few; j_call: TRBJ1-6; v_call: TRBV2; d_call: TRBD1; cdr3_nt: TGTGCCAGCAGTGGAGGGGGCGCGGCGAGTTCACCCCTCCACTTT; cdr3_aa: CASSGGGAASSPLHF
clone_size: -; j_call: TRBJ1-4; v_call: TRBV30; d_call: -; cdr3_nt: TGTGCCGGGACGGGGGGGGATAATGAAAAACTGTTTTTT; cdr3_aa: CAGTGGDNEKLFF
clone_size: once; j_call: TRBJ2-1; v_call: TRBV11-3; d_call: -; cdr3_nt: TGTGCCAGCAGCTTAGCGGTCGGCAATGAGCAGTTCTTC; cdr3_aa: CASSLAVGNEQFF
clone_size: -; j_call: TRBJ2-5; v_call: TRBV7-9; d_call: -; cdr3_nt: TGTGCCAGCAGCCCCGGGACTGCCGCGGAGACCCAGTACTTC; cdr3_aa: CASSPGTAAETQYF
clone_size: -; j_call: TRBJ1-2; v_call: TRBV10-3; d_call: TRBD1; cdr3_nt: TGTGCCATCAGAGCAGGGGGCGCAAGTTTGCACTATGGCTACACCTTC; cdr3_aa: CAIRAGGASLHYGYTF
clone_size: -; j_call: TRBJ2-7; v_call: TRBV2; d_call: -; cdr3_nt: TGTGCCAGCAGTGTCCTGCCGACGAAGGGGTCTTACGAGCAGTACTTC; cdr3_aa: CASSVLPTKGSYEQYF
clone_size: -; j_call: TRBJ2-6; v_call: TRBV7-9; d_call: -; cdr3_nt: TGTGCCAGCAGCCGCGGCGGCAGGGCCGGGGCCAACGTCCTGACTTTC; cdr3_aa: CASSRGGRAGANVLTF
clone_size: -; j_call: TRBJ2-6; v_call: TRBV27; d_call: -; cdr3_nt: TGTGCCAGCACCCTCATCCCCAGCTCTGGGGCCAACGTCCTGACTTTC; cdr3_aa: CASTLIPSSGANVLTF
clone_size: -; j_call: TRBJ2-1; v_call: TRBV4-3; d_call: -; cdr3_nt: TGCGCCAGCAGCCCCCAGACCGGGGATAATGAGCAGTTCTTC; cdr3_aa: CASSPQTGDNEQFF
clone_size: -; j_call: TRBJ2-7; v_call: TRBV10-3; d_call: TRBD1; cdr3_nt: TGTGCCATCAGTGAGTCAACAGGGGGTAGCGAGCAGTACTTC; cdr3_aa: CAISESTGGSEQYF
clone_size: -; j_call: TRBJ2-2; v_call: TRBV9; d_call: TRBD2; cdr3_nt: TGTGCCAGCAGCGTAGGAGGCTCTAGCGGGACCTACACCGGGGAGCTGTTTTTT; cdr3_aa: CASSVGGSSGTYTGELFF
clone_size: -; j_call: TRBJ1-5; v_call: TRBV30; d_call: TRBD1; cdr3_nt: TGTGCCTGGAGTGCGGCGACAGGGACATATAGCAATCAGCCCCAGCATTTT; cdr3_aa: CAWSAATGTYSNQPQHF
clone_size: -; j_call: TRBJ2-7; v_call: TRBV7-2; d_call: TRBD2; cdr3_nt: TGTGCCAGCAGCGGGACTAGCTTCGACGAGCAGTACTTC; cdr3_aa: CASSGTSFDEQYF
clone_size: -; j_call: TRBJ2-2; v_call: TRBV9; d_call: TRBD1; cdr3_nt: TGTGCCAGCAGCGTGGGGGACAGGGGGAACACCGGGGAGCTGTTTTTT; cdr3_aa: CASSVGDRGNTGELFF
clone_size: -; j_call: TRBJ1-1; v_call: TRBV6-5; d_call: -; cdr3_nt: TGTGCCAGCAGTTACTCGAATGGGGCGGACACTGAAGCTTTCTTT; cdr3_aa: CASSYSNGADTEAFF
clone_size: -; j_call: TRBJ2-3; v_call: TRBV9; d_call: -; cdr3_nt: TGTGCCAGCAGCGTAGAGATGGGGCGCACAGATACGCAGTATTTT; cdr3_aa: CASSVEMGRTDTQYF
clone_size: -; j_call: TRBJ2-1; v_call: TRBV7-9; d_call: -; cdr3_nt: TGTGCCAGCAGCTTAGTACAGGGTCGATACAATGAGCAGTTCTTC; cdr3_aa: CASSLVQGRYNEQFF
clone_size: -; j_call: TRBJ2-3; v_call: TRBV15; d_call: TRBD2; cdr3_nt: TGTGCCACCAGCGACGGGACTAGCGGGGTGGGAGATACGCAGTATTTT; cdr3_aa: CATSDGTSGVGDTQYF
clone_size: once; j_call: TRBJ2-6; v_call: TRBV6-4; d_call: TRBD2; cdr3_nt: TGTGCCAGCAGTGACACTAGCGGGGGGTCCTCCTCTGGGGCCAACGTCCTGACTTTC; cdr3_aa: CASSDTSGGSSSGANVLTF